This TCR beta chain was documented in a study of blood T cell repertoires in COVID-19. CDR1 is MDHEN and CDR2 is SYDVKM in the germline V gene. The trim removed 10 bases at V and 3 bases at J, leaving 3 bases unmatched. The CDR3 runs 13 residues. Some clones are missing from TCRdb's copy, which holds only in-frame ones; the method was immunoSEQ multiplex PCR. The sample shows about 220,000 clones, approximately 83% of them seen only once. The sequenced sample consisted of PBMCs or T cells enriched from blood (not recorded which). This sequence was found in a woman in her forties with acute COVID-19. V usage is TRBV28 and J usage is TRBJ2-2; 9 bases agree with TRBD1. CDR3 DNA: TGTGCCACCGGGACAGGGTACACCGGGGAGCTGTTTTTT. Its protein is CATGTGYTGELFF.